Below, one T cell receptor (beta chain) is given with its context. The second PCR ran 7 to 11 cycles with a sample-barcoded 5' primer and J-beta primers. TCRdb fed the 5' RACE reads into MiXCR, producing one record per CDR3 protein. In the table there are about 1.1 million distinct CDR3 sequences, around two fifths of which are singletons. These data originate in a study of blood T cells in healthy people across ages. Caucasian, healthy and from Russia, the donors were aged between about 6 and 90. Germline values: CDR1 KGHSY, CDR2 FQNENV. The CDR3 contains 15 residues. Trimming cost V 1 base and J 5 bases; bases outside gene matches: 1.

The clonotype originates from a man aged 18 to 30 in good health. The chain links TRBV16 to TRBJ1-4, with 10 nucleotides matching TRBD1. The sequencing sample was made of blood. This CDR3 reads CASSQWDRGNEKLFF. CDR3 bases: TGTGCCAGCAGCCAATGGGACAGGGGAAATGAAAAACTGTTTTTT.